This T cell receptor beta chain was identified in a study of T cell responses to AZD1222 COVID-19 vaccine. Study at large: The study pooled second doses at about 4 or about 12 weeks.

With 5 bases clipped from V and 9 bases from J, the junction kept 11 bases outside the gene matches. CDR3 length: 15 residues. The germline V gene encodes CDR1 SEHNR and CDR2 FQNEAQ (reference sequence). With regard to this clone: Its antigen is undetermined.

Notes on the study in general: Spike-specific TCR breadth and depth were elevated following two AZD1222 doses. Without day 14 samples, only post-peak T cell repertoires were studied.

Some clones are missing from TCRdb's copy, which holds only in-frame ones; the method was immunoSEQ multiplex PCR. The sample has 150,000 or so clones, about 90% seen once. The genes are TRBV7-9 and TRBJ2-1, with TRBD1 matching 9 bases. The specimen was peripheral blood, collected on day 0 of AZD1222 vaccination. The source is an adult in good health. Here the CDR3 reads CASSPVLGQGSEQFF. The CDR3 coding sequence is TGTGCCAGCAGCCCCGTGTTGGGACAGGGAAGTGAGCAGTTCTTC.